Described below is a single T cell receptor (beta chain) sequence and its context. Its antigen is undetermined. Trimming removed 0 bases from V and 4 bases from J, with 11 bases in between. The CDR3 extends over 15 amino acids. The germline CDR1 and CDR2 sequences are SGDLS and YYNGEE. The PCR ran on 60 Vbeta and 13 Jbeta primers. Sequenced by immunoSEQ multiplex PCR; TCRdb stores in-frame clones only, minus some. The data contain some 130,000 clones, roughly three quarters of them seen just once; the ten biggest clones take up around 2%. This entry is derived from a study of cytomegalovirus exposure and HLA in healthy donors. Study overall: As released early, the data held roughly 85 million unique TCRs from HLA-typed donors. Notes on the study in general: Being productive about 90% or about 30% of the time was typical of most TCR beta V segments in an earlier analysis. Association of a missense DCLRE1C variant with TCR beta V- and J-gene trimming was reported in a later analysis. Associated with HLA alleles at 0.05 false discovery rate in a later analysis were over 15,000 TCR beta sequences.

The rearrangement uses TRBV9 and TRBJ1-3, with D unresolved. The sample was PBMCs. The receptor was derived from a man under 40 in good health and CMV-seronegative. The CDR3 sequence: CASSVEYQSGNTIYF. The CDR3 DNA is TGTGCCAGCAGCGTAGAGTACCAGTCCGGAAACACCATATATTTT. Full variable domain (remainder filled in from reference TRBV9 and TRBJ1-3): DSGVTQTPKHLITATGQRVTLRCSPRSGDLSVYWYQQSLDQGLQFLIQYYNGEERAKGNILERFSAQQFPDLHSELNLSSLELGDSALYFCASSVEYQSGNTIYFGEGSWLTVV.